This T cell receptor beta chain was retrieved from a study of shared clonotypes between healthy human individuals. Study-level information: Three CD4 naive, three CD4 memory, two CD8 naive and one CD8 memory plate were used per donor.

The CDR3 is 13 amino acids. The germline V and J ends were trimmed by 8 bases and 4 bases, with 14 bases remaining between them. Germline loops: CDR1 WSHSY, CDR2 SAAADI. Assay: immunoSEQ multiplex PCR; the TCRdb copy retains only in-frame clones and omits some. The sample lists roughly 1,100,000 clones; around 74% were seen once. The TCR comes from a man between 18 and 29 years old in good health. The V and J genes are TRBV10-2 and TRBJ2-5; a possible D gene is TRBD1 (6 bases). Sequenced sample: memory CD4+ T cells sorted from blood. Noted subset: CD45RA-negative fraction. The CDR3 here is CASALGHRETQYF. The CDR3 DNA reads as TGCGCCAGCGCACTGGGACATCGAGAGACCCAGTACTTC.